This T cell receptor beta chain appears in the sequencing data of a study of T-cell memory formation after mild COVID-19. This clonotype was seen only a few times. This CDR3 is built from 19 residues. Germline CDR1 MGHRA, CDR2 YSYEKL. The J segment lost 4 bases and the V segment lost 1 base, leaving 16 bases of the junction unmatched. From the 5' RACE reads, TCRdb called clonotypes with MiXCR, one entry per CDR3 protein. Of 250,000 or so distinct CDR3 sequences listed, more than 15% are singletons. Sequencing used PBMCs or a T cell subset sorted from them (not recorded which). The sequence derives from a man between 18 and 35 years old who had mild COVID-19 (a few samples of this study predate the infection). Cell type and time point are not known. The chain joins TRBV4-1 to TRBJ2-1; 7 bases match TRBD2. The CDR3 bases are TGCGCCAGCAGCCAAGCGAGCCGGCGAGGACTAGAAGTTTACAATGAGCAGTTCTTC. As protein: CASSQASRRGLEVYNEQFF.